This T cell receptor beta chain was sequenced during a study of Ad26.COV2.S vaccination and SARS-CoV-2 variants. Germline loops: CDR1 SNHLY, CDR2 FYNNEI. The CDR3 runs 14 residues. Between the trimmed V and J ends, which lost 2 bases and 1 base, there was a span of 8 bases. Repertoires were generated with immunoSEQ multiplex PCR, while TCRdb's copy carries only in-frame clones and drops some. The sample includes roughly 510,000 clones, around nine tenths of them seen just once. The treatment denotes: 19 received Ad26.COV2.S at low or high dose, single or two shots; several received placebo; per-sample allocation not given. Material that was analyzed had been drawn on day 63 after the first vaccine or placebo injection.

The rearrangement links TRBV2 to TRBJ1-1; TRBD1 might be the D (6 bases). This clonotype was obtained from a person between 18 and 59 years old who received the Ad26.COV2.S COVID-19 vaccine or a placebo. Sequences were derived from peripheral blood, sampled in a trial of Ad26.COV2.S vaccine versus placebo. CDR3 sequence: CASSENRANTEAFF. The CDR3 DNA follows: TGTGCCAGCAGTGAAAACAGGGCGAACACTGAAGCTTTCTTT.